The 13 T cell receptor beta chains reported below all come from one sample, sequenced in a study of T-cell memory formation after mild COVID-19. TCRdb called the 5' RACE reads again in MiXCR, with one record for every CDR3 protein. Of about 160,000 distinct CDR3 sequences listed, roughly a third are singletons. The sample comprised PBMCs or a T cell subset sorted from them (not recorded which). These TCRs come from an adult woman who had mild COVID-19 (a few samples of this study predate the infection). Cell type and time point are not known.

The chain has TRBV24-1 and TRBJ2-3; D possibly corresponds to TRBD1 (6 bases). V lost 1 base and J lost 4, with 17 bases in between. Germline V gene sequence: CDR1 KGHDR, CDR2 SFDVKD. CDR3 length: 17 amino acids. Written as DNA, the CDR3 is TGTGCCACCAGTGATTTCCGGGACCCCAAGGGGGCAGATACGCAGTATTTT. It is translated as CATSDFRDPKGADTQYF.

The V call is TRBV12-3 or TRBV12-4, the J call TRBJ2-3, with TRBD1 as a possible D gene (5 bases). V dropped 1 base and J dropped 4 bases, with 6 bases sitting between them. The CDR3 spans 13 residues. For the CDR3, the DNA is TGTGCCAGCAGTTTAGAGGGGTCAGATACGCAGTATTTT. Translation: CASSLEGSDTQYF.

V usage is TRBV4-1 and J usage is TRBJ1-1; 8 bases agree with TRBD1. V shed 0 bases, J shed 7 bases, and the junction held 10 bases outside the gene matches. CDR1 MGHRA and CDR2 YSYEKL come from the germline V gene. CDR3 size: 16 residues. Here the CDR3 DNA reads TGCGCCAGCAGCCAAGATAGGGGCCAGGGGGCGTATGAAGCTTTCTTT. It translates to CASSQDRGQGAYEAFF.

The chain employs TRBV27 and TRBJ1-2, with D maybe TRBD1 (5 bases). The length of the CDR3 is 14 residues. Germline lookup yields CDR1 MNHEY and CDR2 SMNVEV (reference sequence). Deletions cut 5 bases from V and 8 bases from J, with 18 bases between. The CDR3 sequence is CASSPWDPNGGYTF. The DNA of the CDR3 is TGTGCCAGCAGTCCCTGGGACCCAAATGGGGGCTACACCTTC.

This clonotype was seen only a few times. The rearrangement joins TRBV5-1 to TRBJ2-4; 13 bases match TRBD2. CDR3 length: 17 amino acids. CDR1 and CDR2 from the germline V gene are SGHRS and YFSETQ. The trim removed 3 bases at V and 8 bases at J, leaving 11 bases unmatched. The DNA of the CDR3 is TGCGCCAGCAGCTCGAGTCCACTAGCGGGAGGGCGTGACATTCAGTACTTC. This encodes CASSSSPLAGGRDIQYF.

J is TRBJ2-2 and V is TRBV3-1, with D unresolved. CDR3 length equals 12 residues. Germline values: CDR1 LGHDT, CDR2 YNNKEL (reference sequence). Trimming cost V 4 bases and J 7 bases, with 7 bases left between them. CDR3 amino acids: CASSPNYGELFF. In DNA, the CDR3 is TGTGCCAGCAGCCCCAACTACGGGGAGCTGTTTTTT.

The J gene is TRBJ1-1, the V gene TRBV7-6, with a possible D match to TRBD1 (5 bases). Germline V gene lookup returns CDR1 SGHVS and CDR2 FNYEAQ. V lost 1 base and J 8 bases, leaving 11 bases between the germline ends. The length of the CDR3 is 13 residues. CDR3 residues: CASSLGGGAEAFF. Written as DNA, the CDR3 is TGTGCCAGCAGCTTAGGGGGAGGGGCCGAAGCTTTCTTT.

This rearrangement joins TRBV4-2 to TRBJ1-2; maybe TRBD1 (6 bases). The CDR3 is 13 amino acids. Trimming took 4 bases from V and 5 from J, leaving 11 bases between them. Germline CDR1 LGHNA, CDR2 YNFKEQ. The CDR3 here is CASSPGDVYGYTF. The CDR3 region has the DNA TGTGCCAGCAGCCCAGGGGACGTATATGGCTACACCTTC.

There are a few counts of this clonotype. The CDR3: CASSPRESLDTQYF. CDR3 bases: TGTGCCAGCAGCCCCCGTGAGAGTTTGGATACGCAGTATTTT. V gene TRBV7-6 combines with J gene TRBJ2-3; no firm D call. The CDR3 consists of 14 residues. The germline V and J ends were trimmed by 5 bases and 6 bases, with 15 bases remaining between them. Germline CDR1 and CDR2: SGHVS and FNYEAQ.

This rearrangement joins TRBV5-1 to TRBJ1-1; 9 positions agree with TRBD1. The CDR3 is 15 amino acids. V lost 4 bases, J lost 3 bases, and 7 bases stayed unmatched. Germline V CDR1 and CDR2: SGHRS, YFSETQ. CDR3 in DNA: TGCGCCAGCAGCCCGGGGGACAGGGACCACACTGAAGCTTTCTTT. Protein product: CASSPGDRDHTEAFF.

The gene calls are TRBV20-1 and TRBJ1-1; no firm D call. The CDR3 totals 18 residues. Germline lookup yields CDR1 DFQATT and CDR2 SNEGSKA (reference sequence). Between the trimmed V and J ends, which lost 0 bases and 1 base, there was a span of 21 bases. CDR3 bases: TGCAGTGCTAGAGAACTTCTTCCCATCCGGGTCCAGAACACTGAAGCTTTCTTT. Translation gives CSARELLPIRVQNTEAFF.

This sequence joins TRBV9 and TRBJ2-3; D possibly matches TRBD1 or TRBD2 (5 bases each). V was shortened by 0 bases and J by 6 bases, with 11 bases between the two germline ends. Germline CDR1 SGDLS, CDR2 YYNGEE. The CDR3 totals 14 residues. CDR3 sequence reads: CASSVATGADTQYF. The CDR3 bases are TGTGCCAGCAGCGTAGCTACCGGGGCTGATACGCAGTATTTT.

The rearrangement uses TRBV14 and TRBJ2-1; TRBD1 or TRBD2 may be the D gene (5 bases each). Trimming took off 6 bases at V and 3 bases at J, with 9 bases between the two ends. The CDR3 extends over 13 amino acids. Germline V CDR1 and CDR2: SGHDN, FVKESK. CDR3 sequence reads: CASRGDGYNEQFF. For the CDR3, the DNA is TGTGCCAGCAGAGGGGACGGCTACAATGAGCAGTTCTTC. The complete variable domain, with remaining parts taken from reference TRBV14 and TRBJ2-1, reads EAGVTQFPSHSVIEKGQTVTLRCDPISGHDNLYWYRRVMGKEIKFLLHFVKESKQDESGMPNNRFLAERTGGTYSTLKVQPAELEDSGVYFCASRGDGYNEQFFGPGTRLTVL.